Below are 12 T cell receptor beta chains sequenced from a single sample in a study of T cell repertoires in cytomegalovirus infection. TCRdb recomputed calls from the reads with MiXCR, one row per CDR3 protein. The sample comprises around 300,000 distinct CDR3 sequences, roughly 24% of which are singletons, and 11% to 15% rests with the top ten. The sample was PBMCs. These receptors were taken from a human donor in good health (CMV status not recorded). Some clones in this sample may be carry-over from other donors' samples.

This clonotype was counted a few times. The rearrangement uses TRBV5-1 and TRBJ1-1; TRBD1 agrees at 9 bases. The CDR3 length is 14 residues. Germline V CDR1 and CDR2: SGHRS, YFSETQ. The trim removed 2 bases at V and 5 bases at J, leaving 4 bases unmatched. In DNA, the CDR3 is TGCGCCAGCAGCTTCACAGGGGGCGCGACTGAAGCTTTCTTT. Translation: CASSFTGGATEAFF. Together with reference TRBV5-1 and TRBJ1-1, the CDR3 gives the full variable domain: KAGVTQTPRYLIKTRGQQVTLSCSPISGHRSVSWYQQTPGQGLQFLFEYFSETQRNKGNFPGRFSGRQFSNSRSEMNVSTLELGDSALYLCASSFTGGATEAFFGQGTRLTVV.

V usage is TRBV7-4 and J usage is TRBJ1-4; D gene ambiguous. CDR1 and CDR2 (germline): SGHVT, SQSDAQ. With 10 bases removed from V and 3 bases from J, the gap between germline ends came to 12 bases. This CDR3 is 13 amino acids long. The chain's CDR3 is CATTRASNEKLFF. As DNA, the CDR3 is TGTGCCACCACCCGCGCCTCTAATGAAAAACTGTTTTTT.

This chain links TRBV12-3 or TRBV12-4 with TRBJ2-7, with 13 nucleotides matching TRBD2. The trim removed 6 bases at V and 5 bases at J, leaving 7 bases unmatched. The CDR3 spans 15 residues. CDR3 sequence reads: CASSVGLAGVDEQYF. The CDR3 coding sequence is TGTGCCAGCAGCGTCGGACTAGCGGGAGTGGACGAGCAGTACTTC.

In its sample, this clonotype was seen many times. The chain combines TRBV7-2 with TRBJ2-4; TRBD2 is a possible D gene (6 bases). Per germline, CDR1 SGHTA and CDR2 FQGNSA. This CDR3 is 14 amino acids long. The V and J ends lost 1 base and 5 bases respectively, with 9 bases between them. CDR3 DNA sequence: TGTGCCAGCAGCTTAGGCGGGGTCCAAAACATTCAGTACTTC. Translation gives CASSLGGVQNIQYF.

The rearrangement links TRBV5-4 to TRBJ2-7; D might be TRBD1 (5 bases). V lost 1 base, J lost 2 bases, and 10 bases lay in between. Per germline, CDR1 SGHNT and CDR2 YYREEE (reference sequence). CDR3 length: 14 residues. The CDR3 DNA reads TGTGCCAGCAGCTTGCCCAGGGATCCCTACGAGCAGTACTTC. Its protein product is CASSLPRDPYEQYF.

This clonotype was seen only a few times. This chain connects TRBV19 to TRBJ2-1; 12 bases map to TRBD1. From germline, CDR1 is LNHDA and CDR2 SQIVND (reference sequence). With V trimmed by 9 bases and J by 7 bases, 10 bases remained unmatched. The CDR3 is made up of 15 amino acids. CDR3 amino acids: CARRRDRGLENEQFF. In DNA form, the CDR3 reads TGTGCCAGACGCCGGGACAGGGGGCTGGAGAATGAGCAGTTCTTC.

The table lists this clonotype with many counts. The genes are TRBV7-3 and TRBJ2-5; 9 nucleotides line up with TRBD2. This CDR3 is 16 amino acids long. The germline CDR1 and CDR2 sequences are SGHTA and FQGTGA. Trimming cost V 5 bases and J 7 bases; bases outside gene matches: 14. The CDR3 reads CASSPGGGGASGTQYF. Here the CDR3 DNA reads TGTGCCAGCAGCCCCGGCGGCGGGGGGGCAAGTGGGACCCAGTACTTC.

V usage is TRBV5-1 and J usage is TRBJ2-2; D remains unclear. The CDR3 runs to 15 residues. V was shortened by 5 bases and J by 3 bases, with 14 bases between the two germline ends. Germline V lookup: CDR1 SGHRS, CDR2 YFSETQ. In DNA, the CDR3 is TGCGCCAGCAGATCCGCGGACGGGTACACCGGGGAGCTGTTTTTT. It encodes CASRSADGYTGELFF.

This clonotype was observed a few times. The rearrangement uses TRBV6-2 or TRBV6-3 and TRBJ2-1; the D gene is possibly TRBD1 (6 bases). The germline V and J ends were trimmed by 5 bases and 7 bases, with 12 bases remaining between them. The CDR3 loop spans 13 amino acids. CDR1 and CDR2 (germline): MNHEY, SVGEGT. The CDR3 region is CASSRAGVNEQFF. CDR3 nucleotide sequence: TGTGCCAGCAGTAGGGCAGGGGTGAATGAGCAGTTCTTC.

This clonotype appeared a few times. CDR3 residues: CASSLKGSEQYF. The DNA for the CDR3 is TGCGCCAGCAGCTTGAAGGGCAGCGAGCAGTACTTC. The chain employs TRBV5-1 and TRBJ2-7; unclear D gene. Germline-derived CDR1 and CDR2 are SGHRS and YFSETQ. V was pared by 1 base and J by 6 bases, with 8 bases between. The CDR3 covers 12 residues.

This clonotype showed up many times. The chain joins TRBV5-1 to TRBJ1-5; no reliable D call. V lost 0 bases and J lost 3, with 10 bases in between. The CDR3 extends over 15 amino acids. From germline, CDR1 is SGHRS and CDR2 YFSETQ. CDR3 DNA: TGCGCCAGCAGCTTGGCTGGCCAGGACAATCAGCCCCAGCATTTT. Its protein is CASSLAGQDNQPQHF.

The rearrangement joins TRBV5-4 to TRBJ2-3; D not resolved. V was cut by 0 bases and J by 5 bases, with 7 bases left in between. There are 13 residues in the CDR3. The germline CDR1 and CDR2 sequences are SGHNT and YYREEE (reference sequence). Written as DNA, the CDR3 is TGTGCCAGCAGCTTGGAGAGAGGAGATACGCAGTATTTT. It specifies CASSLERGDTQYF.